This entry features one T cell receptor (beta chain) sequence. Its antigen remains unknown. This sample was included in a study of T cell responses to AZD1222 COVID-19 vaccine. Profiled with immunoSEQ multiplex PCR; TCRdb holds only in-frame clones, not every one. Here the sample spans about 59,000 clones, about four fifths being singletons. CDR1 and CDR2 (germline): MNHEY, SVGAGI. V trimming: 6 bases; J trimming: 2 bases; junction bases outside the gene matches: 9. The CDR3 loop spans 15 amino acids. General study findings and limits: Clonal diversity was possibly underestimated; the donors were predominantly white British and more often female. Of the AZD1222 recipients, only 5 or 6 were seropositive at baseline.

The specimen was peripheral blood, collected on day 0 of AZD1222 vaccination. The chain employs TRBV6-5 and TRBJ2-7; 8 bases map to TRBD1. This receptor was taken from an adult in good health. CDR3 amino acids: CASRPQQGVPYEQYF. CDR3 in DNA: TGTGCCAGCAGACCACAACAGGGGGTTCCCTACGAGCAGTACTTC.